A single sample gave rise to the 26 T cell receptor beta chains below, sequenced in a study of T cells of healthy individuals. TCRdb re-called the 5' RACE reads through MiXCR, storing one row per CDR3 protein. The data hold 90,000 to 100,000 distinct CDR3 sequences, with 17% observed a single time. All receptors come from a human donor in good health.

This clonotype came up many times. This rearrangement joins TRBV28 to TRBJ1-3; D is uncertain. Between the trimmed V and J ends, which lost 3 bases and 1 base, there was a span of 7 bases. Germline values: CDR1 MDHEN, CDR2 SYDVKM. This CDR3 has 14 amino acids. The CDR3 bases are TGTGCCAGCAGTTTTAGGAAATCTGGAAACACCATATATTTT. Translating it yields CASSFRKSGNTIYF.

J is TRBJ2-3 and V is TRBV7-8; 11 positions agree with TRBD2. The CDR3 is 19 amino acids. From germline, CDR1 is SGHVS and CDR2 FQNEAQ. V trimming: 3 bases; J trimming: 6 bases; junction bases outside the gene matches: 17. CDR3 bases: TGTGCCAGCAGCTTGAATAGCGGGAGGGCCCGAGCTCATGTGGATACGCAGTATTTT. Protein: CASSLNSGRARAHVDTQYF.

This clonotype was seen more than once but under ten times. The chain employs TRBV29-1 and TRBJ1-3; weak D call: TRBD1 (6 bases). This CDR3 comprises 15 residues. V gave up 5 bases and J gave up 0 bases, with 14 bases separating them. The V gene's germline CDR1 is SQVTM and CDR2 ANQGSEA. The chain's CDR3 is CSVRSGGISGNTIYF. DNA of the CDR3: TGCAGCGTTCGTTCGGGGGGCATCTCTGGAAACACCATATATTTT. The whole variable domain, filled in from reference TRBV29-1 and TRBJ1-3, reads SAVISQKPSRDICQRGTSLTIQCQVDSQVTMMFWYRQQPGQSLTLIATANQGSEATYESGFVIDKFPISRPNLTFSTLTVSNMSPEDSSIYLCSVRSGGISGNTIYFGEGSWLTVV.

In DNA form, the CDR3 reads TGTGCCAGCACCCAGGGGCATCCTGCCGATGAGCAGTTCTTC. This translates into CASTQGHPADEQFF. The chain employs TRBV6-2 or TRBV6-3 and TRBJ2-1; D is possibly TRBD1 (6 bases). The CDR3 has 14 residues. Germline-derived CDR1 and CDR2 are MNHEY and SVGEGT. Trimming took 7 bases from V and 8 from J, leaving 18 bases between them.

This clonotype has at least ten counts. The rearrangement joins TRBV4-3 to TRBJ2-3; D could derive from TRBD1 or TRBD2 (5 bases each). The ends were cut back, 2 bases at V and 6 bases at J, with 18 bases in the middle. The CDR3 runs to 16 residues. Looked up from germline, CDR1 is LGHNA and CDR2 is YSLEER. CDR3 loop: CASSQSGRSPGDTQYF. CDR3 DNA sequence: TGCGCCAGCAGCCAATCAGGGCGCTCACCGGGGGATACGCAGTATTTT.

The chain joins TRBV7-3 to TRBJ2-1, with a tentative D call TRBD1 (6 bases). The ends were cut back, 5 bases at V and 9 bases at J, with 17 bases in the middle. The CDR3 consists of 14 residues. Germline lookup yields CDR1 SGHTA and CDR2 FQGTGA. CDR3 sequence: CASSPTGNGGEQFF. As DNA, the CDR3 is TGTGCCAGCAGCCCCACAGGGAACGGCGGTGAGCAGTTCTTC.

This clonotype was seen only a few times. The gene calls are TRBV4-1 and TRBJ1-1; D is unclear. The CDR3 has 12 residues. CDR1 and CDR2 from the germline V gene are MGHRA and YSYEKL. Between the trimmed V and J ends, which lost 1 base and 6 bases, there was a span of 6 bases. The CDR3 reads CASSQGGPEAFF. For the CDR3, the DNA is TGCGCCAGCAGCCAAGGAGGCCCTGAAGCTTTCTTT.

The J gene is TRBJ1-1, the V gene TRBV20-1; 9 bases are a match to TRBD1. Germline values: CDR1 DFQATT, CDR2 SNEGSKA (reference sequence). This CDR3 spans 15 amino acids. J gave up 0 bases and V 4 bases, and 6 bases lay outside the gene matches. The CDR3 reads CSANDRGIMNTEAFF. In DNA form, the CDR3 reads TGCAGTGCTAACGACAGGGGGATCATGAACACTGAAGCTTTCTTT.

A note on this clonotype: A single base separates this from a much larger clone, so it may be a read error. The chain employs TRBV7-8 and TRBJ2-5, with 9 bases lining up with TRBD2. The CDR3 length is 20 residues. J lost 4 bases, V lost 1 base, and 19 bases had no gene match. The V gene's germline CDR1 is SGHVS and CDR2 FQNEAQ. The CDR3 spells CASSLEGVSGGHLERETQYF. The CDR3 DNA sequence: TGTGCCAGCAGCTTAGAGGGGGTTAGCGGGGGTCACCTTGAACGAGAGACCCAGTACTTC.

This clonotype was counted a few times. J is TRBJ2-3 and V is TRBV3-1; 12 bases match TRBD1. After removal of 4 bases from V and 15 bases from J, the junction contained 8 bases not matched to a gene. Germline V lookup: CDR1 LGHDT, CDR2 YNNKEL (reference sequence). The CDR3 contains 13 residues. In DNA form, the CDR3 reads TGTGCCAGCAGCCGGGGCCGGGACAGGGGGCAATATTTT. Its protein is CASSRGRDRGQYF.

The chain is built from TRBV5-5 and TRBJ2-5, with a possible D match to TRBD2 (6 bases). Trimming cost V 4 bases and J 4 bases, with 11 bases left between them. The CDR3 loop spans 13 amino acids. Germline lookup yields CDR1 SGHKS and CDR2 YYEKEE (reference sequence). DNA for the CDR3: TGTGCCAGCAGCCCGGGACTCACAGAGACCCAGTACTTC. This translates into CASSPGLTETQYF.

This clonotype was seen only a few times. This chain uses TRBV7-2 with TRBJ1-1, with D tentatively TRBD1 (6 bases). V was clipped by 5 bases and J by 3 bases, with 25 bases between them. Germline CDR1 is SGHTA and CDR2 is FQGNSA. The CDR3 is 18 amino acids. CDR3 residues: CASSRRPGHLVSDTEAFF. CDR3 nucleotide sequence: TGTGCCAGCAGCCGACGCCCGGGACATCTGGTATCGGACACTGAAGCTTTCTTT.

This clonotype was seen more than once but under ten times. The chain combines TRBV7-9 with TRBJ2-7; TRBD2 is a possible D gene (5 bases). Germline loops: CDR1 SEHNR, CDR2 FQNEAQ (reference sequence). The V end was cut by 3 bases, the J end by 7 bases, with 13 bases between. The length of the CDR3 is 13 residues. CDR3 DNA sequence: TGTGCCAGCAGCTTTCCCGGTCCGGGGGAGCAGTACTTC. It yields the protein CASSFPGPGEQYF.

This clonotype was seen many times. The chain carries TRBV6-2 or TRBV6-3 and TRBJ2-1; 14 positions match TRBD2. The trim removed 6 bases at V and 6 bases at J, leaving 4 bases unmatched. The CDR3 extends over 15 amino acids. From germline, CDR1 is MNHEY and CDR2 SVGEGT. The CDR3 loop is CASSGGLAGGNEQFF. Written as DNA, the CDR3 is TGTGCCAGCAGCGGAGGACTAGCGGGAGGCAATGAGCAGTTCTTC.

This clonotype was seen many times. V usage is TRBV5-1 and J usage is TRBJ1-5, with D possibly matching TRBD1 (5 bases). The germline V gene has CDR1 SGHRS and CDR2 YFSETQ. This CDR3 is built from 15 residues. V dropped 7 bases and J dropped 5 bases, with 19 bases sitting between them. CDR3 protein: CASGKGDGRDQPQHF. The CDR3 nucleotides are TGCGCCAGCGGCAAAGGGGACGGCCGGGATCAGCCCCAGCATTTT.

In nucleotides, the CDR3 is TGTGCCAGCAGCCCGACAGGTACTTACAATGAGCAGTTCTTC. It yields the protein CASSPTGTYNEQFF. The genes are TRBV3-1 and TRBJ2-1, with a weak D call TRBD1 (6 bases). Looked up from germline, CDR1 is LGHDT and CDR2 is YNNKEL (reference sequence). V was shortened by 4 bases and J by 4 bases, with 11 bases between the two germline ends. This CDR3 spans 14 amino acids.

This clonotype was picked up many times. This chain joins TRBV20-1 and TRBJ2-1; the D is unclear. The CDR3 has 12 residues. Germline V gives CDR1 DFQATT, CDR2 SNEGSKA (reference sequence). Trimming shortened V by 0 bases and J by 10 bases, and 10 bases separated the two germline ends. The CDR3 sequence is CSARDRSWEQFF. DNA for the CDR3: TGCAGTGCTAGAGATCGTTCGTGGGAGCAGTTCTTC.

V gene TRBV4-2 combines with J gene TRBJ1-3; D gene unclear. Trimming stripped 0 bases from V and 3 bases from J, with 12 bases between. This CDR3 has 16 residues. Germline V lookup: CDR1 LGHNA, CDR2 YNFKEQ. The CDR3 bases are TGTGCCAGCAGCCAAGATTTGTGGGGAGATGGAAACACCATATATTTT. Translated: CASSQDLWGDGNTIYF.

This clonotype was counted many times. This sequence joins TRBV15 and TRBJ1-6; the match to TRBD1 covers 7 bases. V lost 5 bases and J lost 6; bases outside the gene matches: 7. The CDR3 totals 15 residues. Germline values: CDR1 LNHNV, CDR2 YYDKDF (reference sequence). This CDR3 reads CATSFDRAGNSPLHF. CDR3 coding DNA: TGTGCCACCAGCTTTGACAGGGCCGGTAATTCACCCCTCCACTTT.

This clonotype was counted a few times. V and J are TRBV2 and TRBJ1-6; D is uncertain. CDR3 size: 12 residues. V was trimmed by 6 bases and J by 5 bases, leaving 5 bases between them. CDR1 is SNHLY and CDR2 is FYNNEI in the germline V gene. The CDR3 loop is CASRVHNSPLHF. The CDR3 DNA reads TGTGCCAGCAGGGTTCATAATTCACCCCTCCACTTT.

This clonotype came up a few times. The chain has TRBV11-2 and TRBJ2-4; D not certain. The CDR3 is made up of 15 amino acids. CDR1 SGHAT and CDR2 FQNNGV come from the germline V gene. Trimming pared 1 base from V and 2 bases from J, leaving 9 bases between. The CDR3 loop is CASSLGITSKNIQYF. DNA of the CDR3: TGTGCCAGCAGCTTAGGTATTACTTCCAAAAACATTCAGTACTTC.

This clonotype was seen repeatedly, ten times or more. This rearrangement joins TRBV6-6 to TRBJ2-1; 14 positions agree with TRBD2. There are 15 residues in the CDR3. The trim removed 4 bases at V and 8 bases at J, leaving 4 bases unmatched. Germline V gene lookup returns CDR1 MNHNY and CDR2 SVGAGI (reference sequence). Here the CDR3 DNA reads TGTGCCAGCAGTTTTCGACTAGCGGGAGGGTATGAGCAGTTCTTC. Translating it yields CASSFRLAGGYEQFF.

The rearrangement links TRBV28 to TRBJ2-7, with 7 positions matching TRBD2. With 7 bases clipped from V and 1 base from J, the junction kept 7 bases outside the gene matches. The CDR3 loop spans 14 amino acids. Germline CDR1 MDHEN, CDR2 SYDVKM. CDR3 loop: CASKTSAASYEQYF. DNA of the CDR3: TGTGCCAGCAAAACTAGCGCCGCTTCCTACGAGCAGTACTTC. Together with reference TRBV28 and TRBJ2-7, the CDR3 gives the full variable domain: DVKVTQSSRYLVKRTGEKVFLECVQDMDHENMFWYRQDPGLGLRLIYFSYDVKMKEKGDIPEGYSVSREKKERFSLILESASTNQTSMYLCASKTSAASYEQYFGPGTRLTVT.

V is TRBV12-3 or TRBV12-4 and J is TRBJ1-4, with TRBD1 matching over 7 bases. Trimming removed 7 bases from V and 0 bases from J; junction bases left unmatched: 5. The CDR3 runs 15 residues. The CDR3 region is CASTTGAATNEKLFF. The CDR3 nucleotides are TGTGCCAGCACCACAGGGGCGGCAACTAATGAAAAACTGTTTTTT.

The CDR3 protein is CASSSRTEGGGYTF. The CDR3 nucleotides read TGTGCCAGCAGTTCCCGGACAGAGGGAGGTGGCTACACCTTC. This chain links TRBV12-3 or TRBV12-4 with TRBJ1-2; a weak D match, TRBD1 (6 bases). V lost 4 bases and J lost 7, with 16 bases in between. The CDR3 runs 14 residues.

V usage is TRBV15 and J usage is TRBJ2-5; D is perhaps TRBD2 (6 bases). V was pared by 1 base and J by 2 bases, with 17 bases between. The CDR3 sequence is 17 residues long. The germline V gene has CDR1 LNHNV and CDR2 YYDKDF (reference sequence). The CDR3 spells CATSRGVQRRGQETQYF. The CDR3 DNA follows: TGTGCCACCAGCAGAGGAGTTCAGAGGCGGGGACAAGAGACCCAGTACTTC.